This T cell receptor beta chain stems from a study of control samples from healthy donors and cancer patients. The CDR3 consists of 15 residues. Germline loops: CDR1 WSHSY, CDR2 SAAADI. V was pared by 2 bases and J by 4 bases, with 14 bases between. The method was immunoSEQ multiplex PCR; TCRdb's version includes in-frame clones alone and lacks a portion of them. The sample lists 91,000 or so clones; approximately 89% were seen once. The genes are TRBV10-2 and TRBJ1-2; no reliable D call. Sequencing used blood. The clonotype was recovered from a woman between 25 and 40 years old in good health. The CDR3 loop is CASSETGDGFYGYTF. For the CDR3, the DNA is TGCGCCAGCAGTGAGACGGGTGACGGATTCTATGGCTACACCTTC.